One TCR beta chain is described in this entry. Sequence at one end of the junction differs from germline and may be a read error. Per the germline V gene, CDR1 is SNHLY and CDR2 is FYNNEI. The CDR3 extends over 13 amino acids. The source of the sample is a study of blood T cell repertoires in COVID-19. Repertoires were generated with immunoSEQ multiplex PCR, while TCRdb's copy carries only in-frame clones and drops some. This sample has about 350,000 clones; 89% occur once, and the top ten carry 3.9%. The sample was peripheral blood. The TCR sequence derives from a woman aged 60 to 75 with COVID-19, enrolled during active disease. The genes are TRBV2 and TRBJ1-2; TRBD1 agrees at 11 bases. CDR3 coding DNA: TGTGCCACAACAGGACAGGGGGCTGATGGCTGCACCTTC. Translation: CATTGQGADGCTF.